Below, 13 T cell receptor beta chains from the same sample are listed, as sequenced in a study of metastatic and nonmetastatic thyroid tumors. With MiXCR, TCRdb reprocessed the PCR reads. Here the sample spans 15,000 to 20,000 clones, under 35% being singletons. No patient received treatment before thyroid surgery. The sequencing input was blood. These receptors all stem from a female donor with papillary thyroid cancer or a benign thyroid nodule (not recorded which). Some clones in this sample may be carry-over from other donors' samples.

This clone occurred a few times. The chain recombines TRBV7-8 with TRBJ2-3, with D perhaps TRBD2 (6 bases). The length of the CDR3 is 15 residues. The germline gives CDR1 SGHVS, CDR2 FQNEAQ. V lost 5 bases and J 5 bases, leaving 17 bases between the germline ends. CDR3 sequence (DNA): TGTGCCAGCAGCCCCCGGGACTCCGGAGTAGATACGCAGTATTTT. Residues: CASSPRDSGVDTQYF.

In its sample, this clone is medium-sized. The chain links TRBV28 to TRBJ2-1; D unresolved. The CDR3 is 14 amino acids. Germline CDR1 reads MDHEN; CDR2 reads SYDVKM. Trimming shortened V by 2 bases and J by 4 bases, and 9 bases separated the two germline ends. CDR3 nucleotides: TGTGCCAGCAGTTTAAGGCCAGGTTACAATGAGCAGTTCTTC. Protein product: CASSLRPGYNEQFF.

J is TRBJ2-7 and V is TRBV11-2, with D possibly being TRBD1 (6 bases). This CDR3 is built from 16 residues. Germline CDR1 and CDR2: SGHAT and FQNNGV. Trimming took off 3 bases at V and 6 bases at J, with 21 bases between the two ends. The CDR3 coding sequence is TGTGCCAGCAGCTTGGGTGTGGGACAAGGGCTCAGCGAGCAGTACTTC. It is translated as CASSLGVGQGLSEQYF.

CDR3 in amino acids: CASSHGQGTGNEKLFF. In DNA, the CDR3 is TGTGCCAGCTCCCACGGACAGGGAACGGGTAATGAAAAACTGTTTTTT. The J gene is TRBJ1-4, the V gene TRBV18; TRBD1 matches at 8 bases. CDR3 length: 16 residues. V dropped 6 bases and J dropped 4; count of bases not matched to a gene: 10. Germline CDR1 is KGHSH and CDR2 is LQKENI.

This clone was seen a handful of times. The chain couples TRBV6-1 to TRBJ1-2; 7 bases are a match to TRBD1. The CDR3 sequence is 13 residues long. CDR1 is MNHNS and CDR2 is SASEGT in the germline V gene. Germline trimming cut 5 bases from V and 8 bases from J; bases unmatched to any gene: 8. In DNA, the CDR3 is TGTGCCAGCAGTCTAGACAGGGCCTACGGCTACACCTTC. Translated: CASSLDRAYGYTF.

The chain joins TRBV19 to TRBJ1-1; TRBD1 agrees at 9 bases. The length of the CDR3 is 16 residues. Germline lookup yields CDR1 LNHDA and CDR2 SQIVND (reference sequence). Here the CDR3 reads CASGDRERGESTEAFF. The CDR3 DNA reads TGTGCTAGTGGGGACAGGGAAAGGGGGGAAAGCACTGAAGCTTTCTTT.

The chain uses TRBV5-8 and TRBJ1-1; no clear D. V was shortened by 7 bases and J by 1 base, with 8 bases between the two germline ends. CDR1 SGHTS and CDR2 YDEGEE come from the germline V gene. The CDR3 runs to 12 residues. The CDR3 region has the DNA TGTGCCAGCTCCTCGAGGAACACTGAAGCTTTCTTT. It specifies CASSSRNTEAFF. Based on the CDR3 plus reference TRBV5-8 and TRBJ1-1, the full variable domain is EAGVTQSPTHLIKTRGQQATLRCSPISGHTSVYWYQQALGLGLQFLLWYDEGEERNRGNFPPRFSGRQFPNYSSELNVNALELEDSALYLCASSSRNTEAFFGQGTRLTVV.

This chain links TRBV5-1 with TRBJ2-3; 8 bases map to TRBD2. The CDR3 runs to 16 residues. The V gene end was trimmed by 2 bases and the J gene end by 3 bases; junction bases not matched to a gene: 8. CDR1 SGHRS and CDR2 YFSETQ come from the germline V gene. The CDR3 here is CASSFESGSTTDTQYF. Written as DNA, the CDR3 is TGCGCCAGCAGCTTTGAAAGCGGGAGTACGACAGATACGCAGTATTTT. Full variable domain (outside the CDR3, taken from reference TRBV5-1 and TRBJ2-3): KAGVTQTPRYLIKTRGQQVTLSCSPISGHRSVSWYQQTPGQGLQFLFEYFSETQRNKGNFPGRFSGRQFSNSRSEMNVSTLELGDSALYLCASSFESGSTTDTQYFGPGTRLTVL.

This clone was counted a few times. This chain connects TRBV28 to TRBJ1-2; 9 bases agree with TRBD1. CDR3 size: 13 residues. V was clipped by 5 bases and J by 8 bases; unmatched bases: 6. Germline values: CDR1 MDHEN, CDR2 SYDVKM. This CDR3 reads CASSIQGARGYTF. In DNA form, the CDR3 reads TGTGCCAGCAGTATACAGGGGGCGAGGGGCTACACCTTC.

This clone is labeled as medium-sized. This chain links TRBV19 with TRBJ1-1; D ambiguous. Trimming took off 10 bases at V and 1 base at J, with 10 bases between the two ends. The CDR3 contains 12 residues. Germline CDR1 is LNHDA and CDR2 is SQIVND (reference sequence). The DNA for the CDR3 is TGTGCCACCGGAATTGGGAACACTGAAGCTTTCTTT. Protein: CATGIGNTEAFF.

This clone appeared a few times. The rearrangement uses TRBV6-1 and TRBJ2-5, with 7 bases fitting TRBD2. The CDR3 has 13 amino acids. Per the germline V gene, CDR1 is MNHNS and CDR2 is SASEGT. V dropped 4 bases and J dropped 4; count of bases not matched to a gene: 3. The CDR3 spells CASSVGGRETQYF. CDR3 DNA: TGTGCCAGCAGTGTGGGCGGGAGAGAGACCCAGTACTTC.

In its sample, this clone is medium-sized. The chain couples TRBV27 to TRBJ2-7, with 10 nucleotides matching TRBD2. CDR1 is MNHEY, CDR2 SMNVEV, per germline (reference sequence). V shed 5 bases and J 4 bases; nucleotides not matched to a gene: 11. The CDR3 runs to 16 residues. This CDR3 reads CASSLAGVNGEYEQYF. The CDR3 nucleotides read TGTGCCAGCAGTCTAGCGGGAGTAAATGGAGAGTACGAGCAGTACTTC.

This clone was counted many times. The V gene is TRBV20-1, the J gene TRBJ2-5; tentatively, D is TRBD2 (6 bases). The CDR3 spans 13 residues. CDR1 DFQATT and CDR2 SNEGSKA come from the germline V gene (reference sequence). Trimming pared 2 bases from V and 5 bases from J, leaving 12 bases between. The CDR3 is CSARLPGGETQYF. CDR3 bases: TGCAGTGCTAGACTCCCTGGAGGGGAGACCCAGTACTTC.